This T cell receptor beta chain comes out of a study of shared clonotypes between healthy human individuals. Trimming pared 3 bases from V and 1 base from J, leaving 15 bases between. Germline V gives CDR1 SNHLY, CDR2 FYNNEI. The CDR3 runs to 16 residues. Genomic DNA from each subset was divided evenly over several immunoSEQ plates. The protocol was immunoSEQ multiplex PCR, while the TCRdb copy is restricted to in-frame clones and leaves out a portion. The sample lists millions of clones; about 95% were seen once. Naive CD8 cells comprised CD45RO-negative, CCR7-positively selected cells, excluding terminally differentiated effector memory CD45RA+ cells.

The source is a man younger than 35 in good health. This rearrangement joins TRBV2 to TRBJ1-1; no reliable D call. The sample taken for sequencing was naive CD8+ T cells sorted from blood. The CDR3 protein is CASSDGVWIKNTEAFF. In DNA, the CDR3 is TGTGCCAGCAGTGATGGGGTCTGGATAAAGAACACTGAAGCTTTCTTT.